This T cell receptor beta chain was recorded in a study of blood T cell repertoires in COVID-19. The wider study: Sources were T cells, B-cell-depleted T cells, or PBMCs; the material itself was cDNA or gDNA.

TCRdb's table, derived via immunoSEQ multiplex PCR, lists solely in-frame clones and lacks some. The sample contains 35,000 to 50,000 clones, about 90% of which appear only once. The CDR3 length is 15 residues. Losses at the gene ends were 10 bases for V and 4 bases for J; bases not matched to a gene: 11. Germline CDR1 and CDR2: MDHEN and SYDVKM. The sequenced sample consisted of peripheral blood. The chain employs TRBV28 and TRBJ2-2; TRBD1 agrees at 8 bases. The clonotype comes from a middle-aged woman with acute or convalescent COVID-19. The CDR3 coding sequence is TGTGCCATCGACAGGGGCGAACACACCACCGGGGAGCTGTTTTTT. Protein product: CAIDRGEHTTGELFF.